One T cell receptor (beta chain) is described in this entry. This clonotype has ten or more counts. Its recognized antigen is unknown. Base-call qualities are not available, and no considerably larger clone is one nucleotide away. This sample was included in a study of regulatory T cells in long-lasting Graves disease (dated by TCRdb to 2020 to 2023). A note on the overall study: Persistent Graves' disease meant more than 5 years of antithyroid drug treatment with TSH receptor autoantibodies that stayed positive. Persistent Graves' disease patients were compared with newly diagnosed Graves' disease patients by peripheral blood TCR sequencing and RNA sequencing. The study took place in China and was registered as a clinical trial. A total of about 35 samples underwent TCR sequencing: approximately 13 from persistent and roughly 20 from newly diagnosed Graves' disease patients. Persistent Graves' disease patients in the clinical cohort had taken antithyroid drugs for roughly ten years on average. Results the study describes overall, beyond this receptor: As a limitation, the authors acknowledged that the small sample size may reduce accuracy. A larger number of public clonotypes was shared among persistent patients (2,741) than among newly diagnosed patients (roughly 1,000). Lower TCR Shannon entropy and fewer highly expanded clones were observed in persistent Graves' disease patients than in newly diagnosed patients, which suggested clonal expansion. The study examined only peripheral blood because the primary lesion, thyroid tissue, could not be accessed. Sequencing and analysis were limited to the TCR beta chain. Preferential use of TRBV28, TRBJ1-2 and TRBJ2-5 was observed in persistent disease, whereas TRBV20-1 and TRBJ2-1 were favored in newly diagnosed disease.

Receptors were amplified or captured by multiplex PCR. TCRdb lists the instrument as Illumina HiSeq 4000. To build TCR beta libraries, CDR3 regions were amplified by Arm-PCR using iRepertoire HTBI primers. Before sequencing, the PCR products underwent gel purification. The original pipeline was this. Gene usage analysis of CDR3 amino acid clonotypes used the roughly 60 TRBV and some 13 TRBJ segments found across samples. Filtered high-quality paired reads were merged into contigs using COPE and FqMerger. Contigs were aligned with BLAST to IMGT TRBV, TRBD and TRBJ reference genes, and CDR3 was defined per IMGT. Any clonotype with a frequency above 0.1% was counted as a highly expanded clone. Shannon entropy served as the measure of repertoire diversity, while the Gini coefficient captured V-J evenness. Public clonotypes were defined as clonotypes shared by more than one individual. The public reads were run again by TCRdb, first through fastp at Q25 and then through MiXCR, and only productive beta chains were kept. Entries are consolidated by CDR3 protein sequence, retaining the most common genes and DNA. TCRdb, rather than the study authors, made the V and J calls. This sample gives 250,000 to 300,000 distinct CDR3 sequences in total; around 23% of them show up just once. The ten largest clones represent 45% to 70% of the sample.

The germline V gene supplies CDR1 MNHEY and CDR2 SVGEGT. Ends trimmed: V by 6 bases, J by 6 bases; bases unmatched to a gene: 6. From the cysteine through the phenylalanine, the CDR3 covers 13 amino acids. The read is trimmed to its CDR3 DNA, 39 bases read in frame from base 1. Taken with the paper, the label for time point translates to: persistent/refractory GD, antithyroid drugs over 5 years with positive TRAb. For both TCR sequencing and RNA sequencing, RNA was extracted from PBMCs in TRIzol. The diagnosis of Graves' disease followed American Thyroid Association guidelines. Recruitment of patients was carried out at an endocrinology department in Xi'an, China. From each patient, approximately 9 milliliters of peripheral blood was collected into an EDTA anticoagulant tube. Ficoll Paque Plus density gradient separation was used to isolate PBMCs, and no further T cell sorting was done. An Agilent 2100 Bioanalyzer and agarose gel were used to check RNA quality, while a NanoDrop 2000 measured RNA concentration.

The sequence was obtained from a female donor with Graves disease. The V and J segments used are TRBV6-2 or TRBV6-3 and TRBJ1-2; 8 junctional bases match TRBD1. The specimen comprised peripheral blood mononuclear cells (PBMCs), sampled when the disease was refractory, from a patient treated with antithyroid drugs. The CDR3 reads CASSYGTGHGYTF. DNA sequence: TGTGCCAGCAGCTACGGGACAGGACATGGCTACACCTTC.